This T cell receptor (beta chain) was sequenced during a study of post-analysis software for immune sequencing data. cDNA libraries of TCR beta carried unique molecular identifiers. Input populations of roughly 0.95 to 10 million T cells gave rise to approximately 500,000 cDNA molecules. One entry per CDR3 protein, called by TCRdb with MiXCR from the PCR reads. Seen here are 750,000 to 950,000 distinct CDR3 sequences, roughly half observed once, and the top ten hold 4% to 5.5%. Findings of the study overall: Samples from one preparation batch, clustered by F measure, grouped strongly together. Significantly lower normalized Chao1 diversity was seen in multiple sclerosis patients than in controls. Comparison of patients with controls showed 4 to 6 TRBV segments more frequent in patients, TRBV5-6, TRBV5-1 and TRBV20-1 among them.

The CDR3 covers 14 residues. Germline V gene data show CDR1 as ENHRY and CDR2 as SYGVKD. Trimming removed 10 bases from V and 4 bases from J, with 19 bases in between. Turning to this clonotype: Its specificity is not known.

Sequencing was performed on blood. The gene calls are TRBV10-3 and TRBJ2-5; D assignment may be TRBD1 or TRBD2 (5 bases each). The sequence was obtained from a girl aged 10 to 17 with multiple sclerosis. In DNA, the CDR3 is TGTGCCACCACCCCGGGTGGGACCGGAGAGACCCAGTACTTC. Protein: CATTPGGTGETQYF.